The next 8 T cell receptor beta chains were all read from a single sample in a study of identical twins. TCRdb re-called the 5' RACE reads with MiXCR, one entry per CDR3 protein. Of 450,000 or so distinct CDR3 sequences in the sample, roughly a quarter are singletons; the top ten hold roughly 2.8%. Separately, the same data were catalogued under a study of T cells expressing NK-cell markers.

Sequencing input: CD4+ T cells sorted from blood. The source of these receptors is a woman between 18 and 30 years old in good health.

This clonotype was seen repeatedly, ten times or more. J is TRBJ2-7 and V is TRBV21-1. TRBV21-1 is termed a pseudogene. The CDR3 covers 11 residues. The CDR3 sequence: CASSPPYEQYF. The CDR3 DNA sequence: TGTGCCAGCAGCCCCCCCTACGAGCAGTACTTC.

The CDR3 spells CASSLAGTRTGELFF. The DNA of the CDR3 is TGCGCCAGCAGCTTGGCCGGGACCCGCACCGGGGAGCTGTTTTTT. The V call is TRBV5-1, the J call TRBJ2-2; D possibly uses TRBD1 or TRBD2 (5 bases each). Between the trimmed V and J ends, which lost 0 bases and 4 bases, there was a span of 10 bases. The CDR3 is made up of 15 amino acids. From germline, CDR1 is SGHRS and CDR2 YFSETQ.

The chain carries TRBV5-1 and TRBJ2-1; 10 bases agree with TRBD1. The trim removed 3 bases at V and 1 base at J, leaving 4 bases unmatched. Looked up from germline, CDR1 is SGHRS and CDR2 is YFSETQ. The CDR3 loop spans 16 amino acids. CDR3 residues: CASSSEGQGSYNEQFF. The CDR3 nucleotides read TGCGCCAGCAGCTCAGAGGGACAGGGGTCCTACAATGAGCAGTTCTTC.

The chain combines TRBV5-1 with TRBJ2-1; 7 bases are shared with TRBD2. The CDR3 loop spans 15 amino acids. From germline, CDR1 is SGHRS and CDR2 YFSETQ. V was pared by 0 bases and J by 8 bases, with 8 bases of the junction left unmatched. The CDR3 reads CASSLDSSGGDEQFF. CDR3 nucleotides: TGCGCCAGCAGCTTGGATTCTAGCGGAGGGGATGAGCAGTTCTTC.

The table lists this clonotype with many counts. The chain recombines TRBV12-3 or TRBV12-4 with TRBJ2-2; 7 nucleotides line up with TRBD1. The CDR3 has 15 amino acids. The trim removed 6 bases at V and 2 bases at J, leaving 6 bases unmatched. CDR3 bases: TGTGCCAGCAGAGCCGGGACAGAAAACACCGGGGAGCTGTTTTTT. Translated, it gives CASRAGTENTGELFF.

V usage is TRBV2 and J usage is TRBJ2-1; D is perhaps TRBD1 (6 bases). The ends were cut back, 7 bases at V and 6 bases at J, with 13 bases in the middle. Germline CDR1 is SNHLY and CDR2 is FYNNEI. CDR3 length: 13 residues. The CDR3 region is CASKGESSNEQFF. CDR3 DNA sequence: TGTGCCAGCAAGGGGGAATCAAGCAATGAGCAGTTCTTC. The variable domain in full, with the rest retrieved from reference TRBV2 and TRBJ2-1, is EPEVTQTPSHQVTQMGQEVILRCVPISNHLYFYWYRQILGQKVEFLVSFYNNEISEKSEIFDDQFSVERPDGSNFTLKIRSTKLEDSAMYFCASKGESSNEQFFGPGTRLTVL.

The chain carries TRBV7-9 and TRBJ1-5; weak D call: TRBD1 (5 bases). Between the trimmed V and J ends, which lost 3 bases and 6 bases, there was a span of 9 bases. CDR1 is SEHNR, CDR2 FQNEAQ, per germline (reference sequence). The CDR3 totals 13 residues. CDR3 protein: CASSFGGSQPQHF. The CDR3 DNA sequence: TGTGCCAGCAGCTTCGGGGGGAGTCAGCCCCAGCATTTT.

The rearrangement links TRBV18 to TRBJ1-1; weak D call: TRBD1 (6 bases). Germline CDR1 KGHSH, CDR2 LQKENI. The CDR3 is 13 amino acids. Deletions cut 3 bases from V and 5 bases from J, with 10 bases between. CDR3 in DNA: TGTGCCAGCTCACCCGATCAGGGGACTGAAGCTTTCTTT. This sequence encodes CASSPDQGTEAFF.